This is a list of T cell receptor beta chains from one sample in a study of CD8 T cells in ankylosing spondylitis. TCRdb redid the calling of the 5' RACE reads with MiXCR, one entry per CDR3 protein. The sample has about 250,000 distinct CDR3 sequences; under 30% are singletons. The source material was blood, either unsorted or a sorted T cell fraction (not recorded which). The receptor set was obtained from a male donor with ankylosing spondylitis or in good health (not recorded which). CDR3s include the opening cysteine and the closing phenylalanine or tryptophan. The D gene is left open where the match is weak. Size values are once, few and many counts, or a class for expanded clones, and some rows have none.

V gene	D gene	clone size	J gene	CDR3 DNA	CDR3 protein
TRBV5-1	-	once	TRBJ2-7	TGCGCCAGCAGCCTAGGGGGGAAGCCCCACGAGCAGTACTTC	CASSLGGKPHEQYF
TRBV15	-	-	TRBJ1-6	TGTGCCACCAGCAGAGATCCTCAGGGCGCCTCACCCCTCCACTTT	CATSRDPQGASPLHF
TRBV4-2	-	many	TRBJ1-3	TGTGCCAGCAGCCAAGATCTCGGTCGAGACTCTGGAAACACCATATATTTT	CASSQDLGRDSGNTIYF
TRBV15	TRBD1	many	TRBJ2-3	TGTGCCACCAGCCGCAGGGGGACATACACAGATACGCAGTATTTT	CATSRRGTYTDTQYF
TRBV20-1	-	few	TRBJ1-6	TGCAGTGCTAGAGCCGCGAAACTTAGGGAGAGGTCACCCCTCCACTTT	CSARAAKLRERSPLHF
TRBV29-1	TRBD1	-	TRBJ2-3	TGCAGCGGGCTCAAAAGGGGGCCCCCAGATACGCAGTATTTT	CSGLKRGPPDTQYF
TRBV6-5	-	-	TRBJ2-2	TGTGCCAGCAGTTACTGGCCGAGGAACACCGGGGAGCTGTTTTTT	CASSYWPRNTGELFF
TRBV4-1	-	many	TRBJ2-7	TGCGCCAGCAGCCAAATTGGGGGGACAGACGAGCAGTACTTC	CASSQIGGTDEQYF
TRBV29-1	-	many	TRBJ2-7	TGCAGCGTCGCCGACAGAGAGGTCTACGAGCAGTACTTC	CSVADREVYEQYF
TRBV12-3/TRBV12-4	TRBD1	many	TRBJ2-5	TGTGCCAGCAGTTGGACAGGGAGCGAGACCCAGTACTTC	CASSWTGSETQYF
TRBV12-3/TRBV12-4	TRBD1	-	TRBJ2-7	TGTGCCAGCAGTTCCCGACAGGGGGCTACCTACGAGCAGTACTTC	CASSSRQGATYEQYF
TRBV20-1	-	many	TRBJ2-3	TGCAGTGCTAGGATGAGGGTGAAGGGCACAGATACGCAGTATTTT	CSARMRVKGTDTQYF
TRBV28	-	many	TRBJ1-2	TGTGCCAGCAGTTTACCCCCCGGCACCTATGGCTACACCTTC	CASSLPPGTYGYTF
TRBV20-1	TRBD1	few	TRBJ2-3	TGCAGTGCCCAAACAGGGGTACTCACAGATACGCAGTATTTT	CSAQTGVLTDTQYF
TRBV5-1	-	many	TRBJ2-1	TGCGCCAGCAGAACAGGGATATCGCAGTTCTTC	CASRTGISQFF
TRBV29-1	-	few	TRBJ2-5	TGCAGCGTTGAAGAAGGGCGGAGAGAGACCCAGTACTTC	CSVEEGRRETQYF
TRBV20-1	-	few	TRBJ2-1	TGCAGTGCTAGGGCGTCTGCCATGAGGAATGAGCAGTTCTTC	CSARASAMRNEQFF
TRBV10-3	TRBD2	many	TRBJ2-7	TGTGCCATCAGCGCGGGACTAGCGCCCGAGCAGTACTTC	CAISAGLAPEQYF